The next 20 T cell receptor beta chains were all read from a single sample in a study of T-cell reconstitution after alpha-beta-depleted transplantation in children. Researchers prepared the TCRbeta library using unique molecular identifiers, the study reports. TCRdb re-called the PCR reads through MiXCR, storing one row per CDR3 protein. The sample records about 140,000 distinct CDR3 sequences, about 8.8% being singletons. The sequencing here drew on PBMCs, mostly from graft donor cells, taken 180 days after TCRalphabeta/CD19-depleted stem cell transplant. All receptors come from a female patient aged 2-10 years who had a stem cell transplant for congenital amegakaryocytic thrombocytopenia, so the T cells may come from the graft donor.

J is TRBJ1-1 and V is TRBV3-1; TRBD1 agrees at 7 bases. The V segment lost 4 bases and the J segment 4 bases; nucleotides outside the gene matches: 3. The CDR3 has 13 residues. CDR1 is LGHDT, CDR2 YNNKEL, per germline (reference sequence). The CDR3 loop reads CASSPNRGTEAFF. In DNA, the CDR3 is TGTGCCAGCAGCCCTAACAGGGGCACTGAAGCTTTCTTT.

Concerning this clonotype: A much bigger clone sits one base away, suggesting this may be a read error. The rearrangement links TRBV5-1 to TRBJ2-5; TRBD1 or TRBD2 may be the D gene (5 bases each). The germline V gene has CDR1 SGHRS and CDR2 YFSETQ. This CDR3 contains 14 residues. V was shortened by 4 bases and J by 14 bases, with 24 bases between the two germline ends. The CDR3 loop reads CASSVSRDRTSHYF. As DNA, the CDR3 is TGCGCCAGCAGCGTAAGCCGGGACCGCACATCACATTACTTC.

Ten or more counts support this clonotype. This chain joins TRBV6-1 and TRBJ2-2, with 7 bases that match TRBD1. This CDR3 region has 16 residues. Per germline, CDR1 MNHNS and CDR2 SASEGT. V shed 6 bases and J 1 base; nucleotides not matched to a gene: 8. The CDR3 is CASSGTGTENTGELFF. CDR3 nucleotides: TGTGCCAGCAGCGGGACCGGGACAGAGAACACCGGGGAGCTGTTTTTT.

This clonotype has more than one count but fewer than ten. The rearrangement joins TRBV10-3 to TRBJ2-3; a possible D gene is TRBD2 (7 bases). The germline V gene has CDR1 ENHRY and CDR2 SYGVKD. The CDR3 length is 15 residues. V gave up 3 bases and J gave up 1 base, with 11 bases separating them. The CDR3: CAISESGGRTDTQYF. DNA for the CDR3: TGTGCCATCAGTGAATCGGGGGGCCGCACAGATACGCAGTATTTT.

This clonotype was seen repeatedly, ten times or more. The chain joins TRBV20-1 to TRBJ2-1; D is perhaps TRBD2 (6 bases). CDR3 length: 13 residues. CDR1 is DFQATT and CDR2 is SNEGSKA in the germline V gene (reference sequence). V was pared by 3 bases and J by 9 bases, with 15 bases between. In DNA form, the CDR3 reads TGCAGTGCTAGTTTAACAGCGGGCTCTGAGCAGTTCTTC. Amino acid sequence: CSASLTAGSEQFF.

The sample holds a few counts of this clonotype. The genes are TRBV5-5 and TRBJ2-7; TRBD1 matches at 10 bases. The CDR3 runs to 15 residues. J gave up 1 base and V 4 bases, and 5 bases lay outside the gene matches. Germline V gene data show CDR1 as SGHKS and CDR2 as YYEKEE (reference sequence). The CDR3 loop is CASSEPGQGSYEQYF. The CDR3 nucleotides read TGTGCCAGCAGCGAACCGGGACAGGGGTCCTACGAGCAGTACTTC.

This clonotype has a count of ten or more. The chain recombines TRBV20-1 with TRBJ2-1; 10 nucleotides align to TRBD2. The CDR3 covers 15 residues. Germline CDR1 and CDR2: DFQATT and SNEGSKA (reference sequence). CDR3 amino acids: CSPLATSGHYNEQFF. The CDR3 region has the DNA TGCAGCCCACTAGCGACTAGCGGGCATTACAATGAGCAGTTCTTC.

This clonotype has just a few counts. The J gene is TRBJ2-7, the V gene TRBV6-2 or TRBV6-3; 9 nucleotides match TRBD2. Germline CDR1 is MNHEY and CDR2 is SVGEGT. The CDR3 extends over 14 amino acids. Trimming took 6 bases from V and 2 from J; bases not matched to a gene: 5. The CDR3 DNA reads as TGTGCCAGCAGGCGTCTAGCGGGGACCTACGAGCAGTACTTC. Translating it yields CASRRLAGTYEQYF.

This clonotype was counted many times. The gene calls are TRBV20-1 and TRBJ2-3; D uncertain. The germline V gene encodes CDR1 DFQATT and CDR2 SNEGSKA (reference sequence). V lost 0 bases, J lost 3 bases, and 13 bases lay in between. The CDR3 spans 15 residues. The CDR3 is CSARDRTVATDTQYF. The CDR3 region has the DNA TGCAGTGCTAGAGATAGAACAGTCGCTACAGATACGCAGTATTTT.

This clonotype was recorded a few times. The chain is built from TRBV19 and TRBJ2-1; D is possibly TRBD2 (6 bases). The CDR3 has 14 residues. Germline lookup yields CDR1 LNHDA and CDR2 SQIVND (reference sequence). The V gene lost 7 bases and the J gene lost 5 bases, with 15 bases spanning the gap. DNA for the CDR3: TGTGCCAGTATGTACGGACGGGGGAACAATGAGCAGTTCTTC. Protein product: CASMYGRGNNEQFF. Based on the CDR3 plus reference TRBV19 and TRBJ2-1, the full variable domain is DGGITQSPKYLFRKEGQNVTLSCEQNLNHDAMYWYRQDPGQGLRLIYYSQIVNDFQKGDIAEGYSVSREKKESFPLTVTSAQKNPTAFYLCASMYGRGNNEQFFGPGTRLTVL.

This chain uses TRBV20-1 with TRBJ2-2, with D perhaps matching TRBD2 (8 bases). V dropped 5 bases and J dropped 2 bases, with 18 bases sitting between them. This CDR3 spans 16 amino acids. Germline CDR1 reads DFQATT; CDR2 reads SNEGSKA (reference sequence). In nucleotides, the CDR3 is TGCAGTGCTCGGACAGGCGGGGGGTTTAACACCGGGGAGCTGTTTTTT. Translated, it gives CSARTGGGFNTGELFF.

This clonotype was seen a few times. The V call is TRBV12-3 or TRBV12-4, the J call TRBJ2-5, with D maybe TRBD2 (5 bases). CDR3 length: 13 residues. V lost 2 bases and J lost 5, with 9 bases in between. The CDR3 sequence: CASSLSGYETQYF. For the CDR3, the DNA is TGTGCCAGCAGTTTATCGGGATACGAGACCCAGTACTTC.

The V call is TRBV20-1, the J call TRBJ2-7; the match to TRBD2 covers 14 bases. Germline CDR1 is DFQATT and CDR2 is SNEGSKA (reference sequence). With 5 bases clipped from V and 0 bases from J, the junction kept 15 bases outside the gene matches. This CDR3 has 19 amino acids. This CDR3 reads CSAHPGLAGGGMSSYEQYF. In nucleotides, the CDR3 is TGCAGTGCTCATCCTGGACTAGCGGGAGGTGGAATGAGCTCCTACGAGCAGTACTTC.

This clonotype occurred many times. DNA of the CDR3: TGTGCCAGCAGCGCCCACCGGGACAGGGCCACTAAAGAGACCCAGTACTTC. Residues: CASSAHRDRATKETQYF. This chain uses TRBV5-8 with TRBJ2-5, with 9 bases aligning to TRBD1. CDR1 is SGHTS and CDR2 is YDEGEE in the germline V gene. This CDR3 has 17 amino acids. V was pared by 4 bases and J by 3 bases, with 13 bases of the junction left unmatched.

This clonotype was detected ten times or more. The J gene is TRBJ1-1, the V gene TRBV5-1; D gene ambiguous. Germline V gene data show CDR1 as SGHRS and CDR2 as YFSETQ. Trimming took 0 bases from V and 6 from J, leaving 12 bases between them. CDR3 length: 14 amino acids. DNA for the CDR3: TGCGCCAGCAGCTTGGGTCTGGGCGCGGCTGAAGCTTTCTTT. Translated, it gives CASSLGLGAAEAFF.

In the case of this clonotype: The junction departs from germline at one end; a sequencing error may be responsible. The rearrangement joins TRBV29-1 to TRBJ2-1, with a weak D call TRBD2 (5 bases). CDR3 length: 13 amino acids. Germline V lookup: CDR1 SQVTM, CDR2 ANQGSEA. CDR3 coding DNA: TGCAGCGTCCAACCGGGATTCGACAATGAGCAGTTCTTT. Its protein is CSVQPGFDNEQFF.

This rearrangement joins TRBV7-6 to TRBJ2-1, with TRBD2 matching over 7 bases. Germline CDR1 is SGHVS and CDR2 is FNYEAQ. The trim removed 0 bases at V and 5 bases at J, leaving 7 bases unmatched. This CDR3 contains 16 residues. CDR3 loop: CASSLALGGIHNEQFF. For the CDR3, the DNA is TGTGCCAGCAGCTTAGCGCTGGGAGGGATCCACAATGAGCAGTTCTTC.

This clonotype was picked up many times. The chain is built from TRBV4-2 and TRBJ2-2, with TRBD2 matching 9 bases. Germline CDR1 is LGHNA and CDR2 is YNFKEQ. The CDR3 length is 16 residues. The trim removed 0 bases at V and 7 bases at J, leaving 6 bases unmatched. The CDR3 DNA reads TGTGCCAGCAGCCAAGAGCGCGGGAGGGCCGGCGGGGAGCTGTTTTTT. Amino acid sequence: CASSQERGRAGGELFF.

This clonotype was observed a handful of times. The chain combines TRBV20-1 with TRBJ1-5, with TRBD1 matching 7 bases. Losses at the gene ends were 4 bases for V and 3 bases for J; bases not matched to a gene: 9. The CDR3 is 15 amino acids. Germline loops: CDR1 DFQATT, CDR2 SNEGSKA (reference sequence). The CDR3 reads CSAKAGGIINQPQHF. The DNA for the CDR3 is TGCAGTGCTAAGGCAGGGGGGATTATCAATCAGCCCCAGCATTTT.

This clonotype was counted between two and nine times. The chain employs TRBV3-1 and TRBJ2-1; unclear D gene. The CDR3 totals 18 residues. The V and J ends lost 1 base and 0 bases respectively, with 16 bases between them. CDR1 and CDR2 (germline): LGHDT, YNNKEL (reference sequence). CDR3 sequence (DNA): TGTGCCAGCAGCCAAGGGTTTCCGGGCCCCAGCTCCTACAATGAGCAGTTCTTC. This codes for CASSQGFPGPSSYNEQFF.